A selection of T cell receptor beta chains follows, all from one sample in a study of control samples from healthy donors and cancer patients. Produced via immunoSEQ multiplex PCR; TCRdb's table is partial and in-frame only. This sample has about 100,000 clones; over 75% occur once, and the top ten carry 15% to 20%. Sample: blood. The source is a woman aged 50 to 65 in good health. Both conserved end residues are trimmed from each CDR3. Only some rows state a clone size, as once, few, many or a class for expanded clones.

clone_size: -
v_call: TRBV21-1
j_call: TRBJ2-3
cdr3_aa: ASALPGPNTDTQY

clone_size: -
v_call: TRBV30
j_call: TRBJ2-7
cdr3_aa: AWTPGVQTYEQY

clone_size: -
v_call: TRBV5-1
j_call: TRBJ2-6
cdr3_aa: ASSPPLADRADANVLT

clone_size: -
v_call: TRBV7-9
j_call: TRBJ1-4
cdr3_aa: ASSGGEYEKLF

clone_size: few
v_call: TRBV2
j_call: TRBJ2-1
cdr3_aa: ASSDWGGGVNEQF

clone_size: -
v_call: TRBV6-2/TRBV6-3
j_call: TRBJ2-5
cdr3_aa: ASSYWGRAQETQY

clone_size: -
v_call: TRBV6-2/TRBV6-3
j_call: TRBJ2-1
cdr3_aa: ASSRYINEQF

clone_size: few
v_call: TRBV12-5
j_call: TRBJ1-1
cdr3_aa: ASGLVTPGPARGVMNTEAF

clone_size: -
v_call: TRBV9
j_call: TRBJ1-2
cdr3_aa: ASSVGGGSTGGYT

clone_size: -
v_call: TRBV11-3
j_call: TRBJ2-1
cdr3_aa: ASSFPGSYNEQF